The 15 T cell receptor beta chains below all came from one sample that was sequenced in a study of cytomegalovirus exposure and HLA in healthy donors. Amplification used 60 Vbeta primers and 13 Jbeta primers. Sequencing was performed with immunoSEQ multiplex PCR; in TCRdb, only in-frame clones are kept and a portion is missing. The ten most abundant clones cover about 4% of a sample with 55,000 to 85,000 clones. Source material: PBMCs. The receptors were sampled from a female donor in good health and CMV-seropositive.

V gene TRBV13 combines with J gene TRBJ1-3, with D possibly being TRBD1 (5 bases). Between the trimmed V and J ends, which lost 1 base and 0 bases, there was a span of 13 bases. CDR1 and CDR2 from the germline V gene are PRHDT and FYEKMQ (reference sequence). This CDR3 has 17 residues. The CDR3 loop is CASSLAAWGVSGNTIYF. The CDR3 nucleotides are TGTGCCAGCAGCTTAGCCGCGTGGGGGGTCTCTGGAAACACCATATATTTT.

The V gene is TRBV19, the J gene TRBJ1-1; 9 nucleotides agree with TRBD1. The CDR3 has 13 residues. Trimming removed 7 bases from V and 4 bases from J; junction bases left unmatched: 4. CDR1 is LNHDA and CDR2 is SQIVND in the germline V gene (reference sequence). The CDR3 region has the DNA TGTGCCAGTATCCCGACAGGGGGCACTGAAGCTTTCTTT. It is translated as CASIPTGGTEAFF.

The rearrangement uses TRBV5-1 and TRBJ2-5, with 8 bases that match TRBD1. Trimming cost V 5 bases and J 2 bases; bases outside gene matches: 11. The CDR3 is 16 residues long. Per germline, CDR1 SGHRS and CDR2 YFSETQ. The CDR3 DNA sequence: TGCGCCAGCAGATCGACAGGGGCGCCTTTTCAAGAGACCCAGTACTTC. Translated: CASRSTGAPFQETQYF.

In regard to this clone: In the same sample, other DNA sequences code for this CDR3. This chain uses TRBV4-1 with TRBJ2-1; 8 bases line up with TRBD1. The germline V gene encodes CDR1 MGHRA and CDR2 YSYEKL. Losses at the gene ends were 4 bases for V and 5 bases for J; bases not matched to a gene: 7. CDR3 size: 15 residues. CDR3 coding DNA: TGCGCCAGCAGCCCAGGACAGGGACCCGACAATGAGCAGTTCTTC. Translating it yields CASSPGQGPDNEQFF.

The CDR3 spells CASSSDGTEAFF. The CDR3 region has the DNA TGTGCCAGCAGCTCAGACGGGACAGAAGCTTTCTTT. The chain joins TRBV5-8 to TRBJ1-1, with D possibly TRBD1 on 6 matching bases. Germline V gives CDR1 SGHTS, CDR2 YDEGEE. V dropped 3 bases and J dropped 8 bases, with 11 bases sitting between them. The CDR3 has 12 amino acids. The full variable domain, its missing parts supplied by reference TRBV5-8 and TRBJ1-1, is EAGVTQSPTHLIKTRGQQATLRCSPISGHTSVYWYQQALGLGLQFLLWYDEGEERNRGNFPPRFSGRQFPNYSSELNVNALELEDSALYLCASSSDGTEAFFGQGTRLTVV.

With regard to this clone: One end of the junction is discordant with germline, which a read error may explain. The V and J genes are TRBV4-1 and TRBJ2-7, with 7 bases lining up with TRBD1. The germline gives CDR1 MGHRA, CDR2 YSYEKL. The CDR3 is made up of 14 amino acids. The CDR3 nucleotides are TGCGCCAGCGGCCAGGGTAGGGGGCCCTACGAGCAGTACTTC. Translated: CASGQGRGPYEQYF.

V is TRBV4-1 and J is TRBJ2-1, with D possibly matching TRBD2 (5 bases). The germline gives CDR1 MGHRA, CDR2 YSYEKL. The V and J ends lost 6 bases and 9 bases respectively, with 21 bases between them. This CDR3 contains 15 residues. The CDR3 protein is CASRLEFGVRIEQFF. Written as DNA, the CDR3 is TGCGCCAGCAGACTAGAATTCGGCGTGCGGATTGAGCAGTTCTTC.

This chain uses TRBV6-5 with TRBJ2-3; D may be TRBD1 (5 bases). Deletions cut 5 bases from V and 7 bases from J, with 19 bases between. CDR3 length: 15 residues. Germline V CDR1 and CDR2: MNHEY, SVGAGI. CDR3 bases: TGTGCCAGCAGTACCACCGGGCCCCCAGGGAATACGCAGTATTTT. Translated, it gives CASSTTGPPGNTQYF.

The rearrangement joins TRBV5-1 to TRBJ2-1, with 10 bases fitting TRBD2. In germline, CDR1 is SGHRS, CDR2 YFSETQ. The V segment lost 0 bases and the J segment 8 bases; nucleotides outside the gene matches: 5. The CDR3 consists of 15 residues. This chain's CDR3 is CASSLVAGLADEQFF. The CDR3 bases are TGCGCCAGCAGCTTGGTCGCCGGACTAGCGGATGAGCAGTTCTTC. The whole variable domain, remainder taken from reference TRBV5-1 and TRBJ2-1, is KAGVTQTPRYLIKTRGQQVTLSCSPISGHRSVSWYQQTPGQGLQFLFEYFSETQRNKGNFPGRFSGRQFSNSRSEMNVSTLELGDSALYLCASSLVAGLADEQFFGPGTRLTVL.

V usage is TRBV6-1 and J usage is TRBJ1-1, with no clear D. The V end lost 6 bases, the J end lost 6 bases, and 14 bases lay between the germline ends. CDR3 length equals 13 residues. Germline loops: CDR1 MNHNS, CDR2 SASEGT. The CDR3 protein is CASRARFSAEAFF. The CDR3 coding sequence is TGTGCCAGCAGAGCGAGGTTCAGCGCTGAAGCTTTCTTT.

This chain connects TRBV6-6 to TRBJ2-7; D possibly corresponds to TRBD1 (5 bases). V lost 6 bases and J 0 bases, leaving 15 bases between the germline ends. Germline loops: CDR1 MNHNY, CDR2 SVGAGI (reference sequence). The CDR3 contains 15 residues. This chain's CDR3 is CASSPRAQSSYEQYF. The DNA for the CDR3 is TGTGCCAGCAGCCCCAGGGCCCAGAGCTCCTACGAGCAGTACTTC.

The J gene is TRBJ2-5, the V gene TRBV7-8, with TRBD2 identical over 8 bases. CDR1 is SGHVS, CDR2 FQNEAQ, per germline. The V and J ends lost 2 bases and 5 bases, in that order; junction bases with no gene match: 4. This CDR3 comprises 14 residues. CDR3 sequence (DNA): TGTGCCAGCAGCTTATCCCGGACTAGCGAGACCCAGTACTTC. Its protein product is CASSLSRTSETQYF.

The chain carries TRBV4-3 and TRBJ1-2; no firm D call. In germline, CDR1 is LGHNA, CDR2 YSLEER. CDR3 length: 13 amino acids. V was cut by 0 bases and J by 4 bases, with 6 bases left in between. The CDR3 region is CASSQDRSYGYTF. Here the CDR3 DNA reads TGCGCCAGCAGCCAAGATAGGAGCTATGGCTACACCTTC.

The chain links TRBV7-9 to TRBJ1-4; TRBD1 matches at 9 bases. CDR3 length equals 15 residues. J lost 8 bases, V lost 1 base, and 5 bases had no gene match. The V gene's germline CDR1 is SEHNR and CDR2 FQNEAQ (reference sequence). This CDR3 is CASSLEGQGAEKLFF. CDR3 DNA sequence: TGTGCCAGCAGCTTAGAGGGACAGGGTGCCGAAAAACTGTTTTTT.

The chain combines TRBV6-1 with TRBJ2-3, with D perhaps TRBD2 (7 bases). CDR1 is MNHNS and CDR2 is SASEGT in the germline V gene. V was cut by 4 bases and J by 6 bases, with 20 bases left in between. The CDR3 contains 16 residues. The CDR3 DNA reads TGTGCCAGCAGTGCCCTCTTTGGGGGGGCTCTGGATACGCAGTATTTT. Protein product: CASSALFGGALDTQYF.